Sequencing of this T cell receptor (beta chain) was carried out in a study of tumor-infiltrating lymphocytes in primary liver carcinoma. V lost 5 bases to trimming and J lost 2 bases, with 20 bases between them. In germline, CDR1 is GTSNPN, CDR2 SVGIG (reference sequence). This CDR3 region has 16 residues. With a constant-region primer, TCR beta cDNA was made from roughly 500 ng of total RNA. It was through three nested multiplex PCR rounds of slightly modified ARM-PCR that TCR beta libraries arose. TRBV1-TRBV30 forward and Cbeta reverse primers drove the first two approximately 10-cycle rounds. From the multiplex PCR reads, TCRdb called clonotypes with MiXCR, one entry per CDR3 protein. In the table there are 300,000 to 350,000 distinct CDR3 sequences, around 50% of which are singletons. Alongside blood RNA obtained from unsorted whole blood, germline DNA was also extracted.

The sample comprised peripheral blood. V usage is TRBV30 and J usage is TRBJ2-3; the D gene is possibly TRBD2 (7 bases). The TCR sequence derives from a woman aged 25 to 39 with primary liver carcinoma and hepatitis B virus infection. The CDR3 is CAWCGTHRDYTDTQYF. The CDR3 nucleotides read TGTGCCTGGTGTGGGACTCACAGGGACTACACAGATACGCAGTATTTT.